The 6 T cell receptor beta chains reported below all come from one sample, sequenced in a study of memory CD4+ T cells and cytomegalovirus serostatus (dated by TCRdb to the late 2010s). Single viable CD3+CD4+CD8-CD45RO+ cells were sorted as memory CD4+ T cells on a FACSAria II. Libraries were made using the immunoSEQ multiplex PCR assay. TCRdb's version of the immuneACCESS table is confined to in-frame rearrangements and falls short of the full clone set. An unresolved V gene accounts for under half of the shortfall where checked; the remainder is of unknown origin. The sample yields approximately 50,000 clones; about 73% were counted once. The biggest ten clones account for around 2.7% of the sample. Sequencing used memory CD4+ T cells from blood. These receptors came from an adult in good health and CMV-seropositive.

The rearrangement joins TRBV7-3 to TRBJ2-7; 9 nucleotides align to TRBD1. The germline gives CDR1 SGHTA, CDR2 FQGTGA. V shed 5 bases and J 2 bases; nucleotides not matched to a gene: 7. CDR3 length: 15 amino acids. In DNA, the CDR3 is TGTGCCAGCAGCACTTCGGGACAGGGCCCCTACGAGCAGTACTTC. Its protein is CASSTSGQGPYEQYF.

The rearrangement uses TRBV18 and TRBJ1-1; TRBD1 matches at 9 bases. The V segment lost 3 bases and the J segment 5 bases; nucleotides outside the gene matches: 7. Germline-derived CDR1 and CDR2 are KGHSH and LQKENI. The CDR3 is 15 residues long. Here the CDR3 DNA reads TGTGCCAGCTCACCCCCGGGACAGGGTTATACTGAAGCTTTCTTT. Translating it yields CASSPPGQGYTEAFF.

This clone was recorded only once. J is TRBJ2-5 and V is TRBV7-9, with 8 bases matching TRBD1. The length of the CDR3 is 16 residues. V gave up 6 bases and J gave up 4 bases; unmatched junction bases: 13. CDR1 and CDR2 (germline): SEHNR, FQNEAQ (reference sequence). The CDR3 bases are TGTGCCAGCAGTCCCGCAGGGGGCCGTGGTGGAGAGACCCAGTACTTC. It translates to CASSPAGGRGGETQYF.

This chain connects TRBV6-5 to TRBJ1-2; D gene ambiguous. Germline CDR1 is MNHEY and CDR2 is SVGAGI. The CDR3 has 13 residues. The V and J ends lost 8 bases and 0 bases respectively, with 10 bases between them. This CDR3 is CASCEASNYGYTF. The CDR3 coding sequence is TGTGCCAGCTGCGAGGCGTCTAACTATGGCTACACCTTC.

The V call is TRBV4-2, the J call TRBJ2-3, with 7 bases fitting TRBD1. This CDR3 spans 14 amino acids. Trimming cost V 4 bases and J 4 bases; bases outside gene matches: 5. Germline lookup yields CDR1 LGHNA and CDR2 YNFKEQ. The CDR3: CASSPRQGSDTQYF. The CDR3 coding sequence is TGTGCCAGCAGCCCTAGACAGGGATCAGATACGCAGTATTTT.

This chain links TRBV6-6 with TRBJ2-7, with D hard to call. Per the germline V gene, CDR1 is MNHNY and CDR2 is SVGAGI (reference sequence). V lost 6 bases and J 9 bases, leaving 12 bases between the germline ends. CDR3 length: 11 amino acids. CDR3 sequence reads: CASSHLGGQYV. DNA for the CDR3: TGTGCCAGCAGCCATCTGGGCGGGCAGTACGTC.